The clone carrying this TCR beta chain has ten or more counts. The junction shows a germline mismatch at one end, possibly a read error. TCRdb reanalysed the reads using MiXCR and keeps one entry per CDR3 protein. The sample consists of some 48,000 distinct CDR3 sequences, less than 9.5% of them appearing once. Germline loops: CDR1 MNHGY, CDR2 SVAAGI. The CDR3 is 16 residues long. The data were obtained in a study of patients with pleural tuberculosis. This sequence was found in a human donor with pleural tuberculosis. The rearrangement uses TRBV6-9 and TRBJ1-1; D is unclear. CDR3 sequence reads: CASRYSAPAWNTEAFF. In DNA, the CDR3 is TGTGCCAGCAGATATTCCGCGCCTGCTTGGAACACTGAAGCTTTCTTT.